This T cell receptor beta chain is drawn from a study of T cell changes during pregnancy in multiple sclerosis. Here immunoSEQ multiplex PCR was the method, and the copy in TCRdb shows in-frame clones only, minus some. The sample has 70,000 or so clones, 85% to 95% seen once. There are 14 residues in the CDR3. Germline values: CDR1 MNHEY, CDR2 SVGAGI. Trimming pared 5 bases from V and 0 bases from J, leaving 8 bases between. The sequence came from a female donor with multiple sclerosis, enrolled in a pregnancy study. The V and J genes are TRBV6-5 and TRBJ1-3, with D hard to call. The specimen was CD4+ T cells from peripheral blood mononuclear cells, collected after pregnancy. For the CDR3, the DNA is TGTGCCAGCAGTACCGGTCGCTCTGGAAACACCATATATTTT. Its translation: CASSTGRSGNTIYF.